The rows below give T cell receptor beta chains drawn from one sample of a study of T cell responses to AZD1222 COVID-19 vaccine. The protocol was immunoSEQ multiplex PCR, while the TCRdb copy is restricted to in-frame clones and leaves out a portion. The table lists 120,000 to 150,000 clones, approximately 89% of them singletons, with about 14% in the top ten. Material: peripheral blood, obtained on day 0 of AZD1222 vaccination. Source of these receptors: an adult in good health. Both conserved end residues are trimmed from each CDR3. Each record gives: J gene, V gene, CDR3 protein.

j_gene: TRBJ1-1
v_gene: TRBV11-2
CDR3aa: ASSKGPGRTLGPEAF

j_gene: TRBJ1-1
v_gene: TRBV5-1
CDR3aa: ASSLRQGRVTEAF

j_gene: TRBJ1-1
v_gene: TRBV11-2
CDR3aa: ASSIRTENTEAF

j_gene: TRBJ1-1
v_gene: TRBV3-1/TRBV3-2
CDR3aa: ASSPTGRGTEAF

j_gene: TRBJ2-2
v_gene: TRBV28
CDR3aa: ASSLFRRAAGELF

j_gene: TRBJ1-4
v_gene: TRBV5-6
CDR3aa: ASSSRDLNEKLF

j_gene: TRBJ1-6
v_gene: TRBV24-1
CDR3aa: ATSDRGLYNSPLH

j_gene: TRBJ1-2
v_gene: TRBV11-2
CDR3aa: ASSRAQVNYGYT

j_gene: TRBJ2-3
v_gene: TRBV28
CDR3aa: ASSLWVGQGGGTDTQY

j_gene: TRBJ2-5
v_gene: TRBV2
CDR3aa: ASSGPSGTPDWETQY

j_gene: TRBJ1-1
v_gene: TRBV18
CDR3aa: ASSSISGPANTEAF

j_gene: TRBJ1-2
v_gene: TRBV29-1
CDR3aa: SVEDASTNYGYT

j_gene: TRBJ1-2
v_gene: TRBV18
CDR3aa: ASSPLRQGFSYGYT

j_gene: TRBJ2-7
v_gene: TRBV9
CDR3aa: ASSVGGSGGPAYEQY

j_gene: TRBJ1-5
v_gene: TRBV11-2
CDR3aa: ASSLGAGQPQH

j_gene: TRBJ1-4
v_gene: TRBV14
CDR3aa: ASSRTGEKLF

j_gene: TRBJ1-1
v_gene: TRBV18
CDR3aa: ASSHDPNTEAF

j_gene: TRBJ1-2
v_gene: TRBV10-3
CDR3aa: AISEGNYGYT

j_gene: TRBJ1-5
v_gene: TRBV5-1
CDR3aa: ASSLSGGPNQPQH

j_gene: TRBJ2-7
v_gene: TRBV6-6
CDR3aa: ASRPDPGTGIGRQY

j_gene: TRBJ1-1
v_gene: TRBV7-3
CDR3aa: ASSIGGQGAEAF

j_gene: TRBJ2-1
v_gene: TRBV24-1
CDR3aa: ATSDSGGGASEQF

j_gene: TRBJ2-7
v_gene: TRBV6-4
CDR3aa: ASSQASGNYEQY

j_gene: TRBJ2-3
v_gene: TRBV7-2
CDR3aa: ASSLVGQGIDTQY

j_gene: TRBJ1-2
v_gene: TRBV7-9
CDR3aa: ASRGGGYT

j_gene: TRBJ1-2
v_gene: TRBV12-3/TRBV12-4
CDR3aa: ASSLFAEGGYT

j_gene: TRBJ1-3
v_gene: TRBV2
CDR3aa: ASSSGRGNTIY

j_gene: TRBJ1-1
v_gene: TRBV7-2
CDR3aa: ASSYEFTEAF

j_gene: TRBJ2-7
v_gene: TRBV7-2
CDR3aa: ASSLDGSSYEQY

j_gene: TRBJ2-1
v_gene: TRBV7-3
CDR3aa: ASSFSHNEQF

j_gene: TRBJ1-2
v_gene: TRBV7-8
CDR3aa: ASSVTAGEYGYT

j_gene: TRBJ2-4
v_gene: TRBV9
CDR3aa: ASSQGLAKNIQY

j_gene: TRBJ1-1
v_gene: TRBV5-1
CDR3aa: ASSATTGYTEAF

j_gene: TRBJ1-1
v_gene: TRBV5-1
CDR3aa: ASRPAPGNAEAF

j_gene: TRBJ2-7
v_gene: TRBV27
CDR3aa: ASTDLTGGSYEQY

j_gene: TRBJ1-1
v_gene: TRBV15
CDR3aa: ATRITGLATEAF

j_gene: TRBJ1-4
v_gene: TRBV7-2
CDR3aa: ASSLAGQLNEKLF

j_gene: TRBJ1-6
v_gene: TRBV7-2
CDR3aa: ASSPQRGGHNSPLH

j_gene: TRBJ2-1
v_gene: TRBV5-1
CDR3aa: ASSWSTSGAYEQF

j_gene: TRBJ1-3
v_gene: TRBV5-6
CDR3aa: ASSSAGTGTFSGNTIY

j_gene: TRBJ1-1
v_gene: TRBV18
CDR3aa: ASSPLAGNTEAF

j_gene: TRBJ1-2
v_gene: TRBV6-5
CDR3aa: ASSRYKGAISGYT

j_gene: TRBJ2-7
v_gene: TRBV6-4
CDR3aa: ASSDPRRGTGPYEQY

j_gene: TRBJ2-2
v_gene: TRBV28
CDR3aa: ASTVTRGRNTGELF

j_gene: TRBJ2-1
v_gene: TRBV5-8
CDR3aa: ASSAIEGEQF